What follows are 4 T cell receptor beta chains derived from one specimen sequenced in a study of cytomegalovirus exposure and HLA in healthy donors. In the PCR, 60 Vbeta and 13 Jbeta primers were used. The protocol was immunoSEQ multiplex PCR, while the TCRdb copy is restricted to in-frame clones and leaves out a portion. This table lists around 210,000 clones. Sequenced input: PBMCs. These receptors all come from a girl aged 2 to 9 in good health and CMV-seropositive.

The CDR3 DNA reads as TGTGCCAGCTCACGAGGACTAGCCGGCGCGAAGGACGAGCAGTACTTC. This encodes CASSRGLAGAKDEQYF. The V gene is TRBV18, the J gene TRBJ2-7, with 8 bases identical to TRBD2. Germline CDR1 KGHSH, CDR2 LQKENI. V was pared by 4 bases and J by 5 bases, with 13 bases of the junction left unmatched. This CDR3 is 16 amino acids long.

This sequence joins TRBV10-1 and TRBJ2-7; the match to TRBD2 covers 9 bases. V trimming: 3 bases; J trimming: 2 bases; junction bases outside the gene matches: 5. The germline V gene has CDR1 WNHNN and CDR2 SYGVQD (reference sequence). The CDR3 consists of 15 residues. CDR3 amino acids: CASSEVAGGPYEQYF. CDR3 coding DNA: TGCGCCAGCAGTGAAGTGGCGGGAGGGCCCTACGAGCAGTACTTC.

The chain carries TRBV5-1 and TRBJ1-1; D remains ambiguous. Germline V gives CDR1 SGHRS, CDR2 YFSETQ. V lost 2 bases and J lost 1, with 9 bases in between. The CDR3 totals 14 residues. The CDR3 DNA is TGCGCCAGCAGCTTTTCTTACACGAACACTGAAGCTTTCTTT. It codes for CASSFSYTNTEAFF.

This chain joins TRBV7-9 and TRBJ1-5; the D gene is possibly TRBD1 (5 bases). The V and J ends lost 4 bases and 6 bases respectively, with 13 bases between them. CDR1 SEHNR and CDR2 FQNEAQ come from the germline V gene (reference sequence). CDR3 length: 14 residues. CDR3 amino acids: CASSSQGQVQPQHF. Here the CDR3 DNA reads TGTGCCAGCAGCTCCCAGGGCCAAGTTCAGCCCCAGCATTTT.